The 31 T cell receptor beta chains listed next were all sequenced from one sample in a study of T-cell reconstitution after alpha-beta-depleted transplantation in children. The library targeted TCRbeta and was prepared with unique molecular identifiers. Using its own MiXCR run on the PCR reads, TCRdb lists one record per CDR3 protein. Found here are roughly 66,000 distinct CDR3 sequences, roughly 5.2% of them singletons; the top ten hold 15% to 20%. The sample consisted of PBMCs, mostly from graft donor cells, taken 180 days after TCRalphabeta/CD19-depleted stem cell transplant. These receptors were collected from a boy under two years old who had a stem cell transplant for acute myeloid leukemia, so the T cells may come from the graft donor.

This clonotype was counted many times. The V call is TRBV5-1, the J call TRBJ2-3; TRBD2 is a possible D gene (5 bases). Between the trimmed V and J ends, which lost 2 bases and 2 bases, there was a span of 12 bases. This CDR3 contains 15 residues. Germline CDR1 reads SGHRS; CDR2 reads YFSETQ. CDR3 bases: TGCGCCAGCAGCTTCGGAGGCTCTCACACAGATACGCAGTATTTT. It yields the protein CASSFGGSHTDTQYF.

This clonotype appeared many times. This sequence joins TRBV3-1 and TRBJ1-1; no clear D gene. This CDR3 has 14 residues. Germline values: CDR1 LGHDT, CDR2 YNNKEL (reference sequence). Between the trimmed V and J ends, which lost 6 bases and 1 base, there was a span of 12 bases. The CDR3 reads CASSERRRNTEAFF. CDR3 in DNA: TGTGCCAGCAGTGAGCGCCGACGGAACACTGAAGCTTTCTTT.

This clonotype was recorded many times. CDR3 sequence (DNA): TGTGCCAGCAGCTTAGGAATGGGGAGCACAGATACGCAGTATTTT. It codes for CASSLGMGSTDTQYF. The chain carries TRBV11-3 and TRBJ2-3; D unclear. V was trimmed by 1 base and J by 0 bases, leaving 8 bases between them. The CDR3 spans 15 residues. Germline assignment: CDR1 SGHNT and CDR2 YENEEA.

This clonotype was seen ten or more times. The rearrangement joins TRBV25-1 to TRBJ2-2; D may correspond to TRBD1 or TRBD2 (5 bases each). This CDR3 spans 18 amino acids. Germline lookup yields CDR1 MGHDK and CDR2 SYGVNS. V dropped 0 bases and J dropped 3 bases, with 17 bases sitting between them. Written as DNA, the CDR3 is TGTGCCAGCAGTGAATACTTCGGCAGGGACCTTGACACCGGGGAGCTGTTTTTT. Encoded protein: CASSEYFGRDLDTGELFF.

Ten or more counts support this clonotype. The gene calls are TRBV6-6 and TRBJ2-1; no clear D gene. This CDR3 is 13 amino acids long. Trimming removed 2 bases from V and 5 bases from J, with 7 bases in between. CDR1 and CDR2 from the germline V gene are MNHNY and SVGAGI (reference sequence). CDR3 DNA: TGTGCCAGCAGTTACCCAGCCCACAATGAGCAGTTCTTC. This translates into CASSYPAHNEQFF.

This clonotype was seen at least ten times. The V gene is TRBV7-2, the J gene TRBJ2-3, with D unclear. Germline assignment: CDR1 SGHTA and CDR2 FQGNSA. V was pared by 7 bases and J by 5 bases, with 13 bases between. CDR3 length equals 13 residues. CDR3 DNA sequence: TGTGCCAGCACCCCTCAGGCCGGAGATACGCAGTATTTT. Protein product: CASTPQAGDTQYF. Full variable domain (remainder filled in from reference TRBV7-2 and TRBJ2-3): GAGVSQSPSNKVTEKGKDVELRCDPISGHTALYWYRQSLGQGLEFLIYFQGNSAPDKSGLPSDRFSAERTGGSVSTLTIQRTQQEDSAVYLCASTPQAGDTQYFGPGTRLTVL.

This clonotype was observed many times. The chain recombines TRBV25-1 with TRBJ2-3, with 8 bases lining up with TRBD2. Germline assignment: CDR1 MGHDK and CDR2 SYGVNS. V was pared by 2 bases and J by 2 bases, with 9 bases of the junction left unmatched. The CDR3 has 17 residues. The CDR3 DNA reads TGTGCCAGCAGTGAACCCCTTAAAGCGGGGGCCACAGATACGCAGTATTTT. The encoded protein is CASSEPLKAGATDTQYF.

In this sample, this clonotype turned up many times. The chain couples TRBV15 to TRBJ1-3, with D hard to call. Germline V gives CDR1 LNHNV, CDR2 YYDKDF (reference sequence). V lost 6 bases and J 4 bases, leaving 13 bases between the germline ends. The CDR3 totals 14 residues. DNA for the CDR3: TGTGCCACCAGAGACAACAGACCGGGAAACACCATATATTTT. This encodes CATRDNRPGNTIYF.

This clonotype was detected many times. The chain links TRBV12-3 or TRBV12-4 to TRBJ2-5, with D tentatively TRBD1 or TRBD2 (5 bases each). The CDR3 runs 13 residues. V gave up 6 bases and J gave up 7 bases, with 15 bases separating them. CDR3 coding DNA: TGTGCCAGCAGCGCGGACACTGGAGGGACCCAGTACTTC. Translation: CASSADTGGTQYF.

The sample holds many counts of this clonotype. This chain connects TRBV6-4 to TRBJ2-2; possible D gene TRBD2, 6 bases. V was pared by 5 bases and J by 3 bases, with 10 bases between. Germline CDR1 is MRHNA and CDR2 is SNTAGT. CDR3 length: 14 amino acids. In DNA form, the CDR3 reads TGTGCCAGCAGTCGGGACTTCTACACCGGGGAGCTGTTTTTT. Translated: CASSRDFYTGELFF.

This clonotype was observed at least ten times. The V call is TRBV7-2, the J call TRBJ2-7; 11 bases agree with TRBD1. The V gene end was trimmed by 7 bases and the J gene end by 13 bases; junction bases not matched to a gene: 15. The CDR3 covers 14 residues. Germline values: CDR1 SGHTA, CDR2 FQGNSA. Here the CDR3 reads CASTPGTGGTKAYF. CDR3 DNA: TGTGCCAGCACCCCCGGGACAGGGGGGACCAAGGCTTACTTC.

In its sample, this clonotype was seen many times. The V and J genes are TRBV30 and TRBJ2-7, with a possible D match to TRBD2 (6 bases). Trimming took off 1 base at V and 10 bases at J, with 14 bases between the two ends. Germline loops: CDR1 GTSNPN, CDR2 SVGIG (reference sequence). The CDR3 covers 12 residues. The CDR3 spells CAWSGLAGIQYF. The DNA of the CDR3 is TGTGCCTGGAGTGGCTTGGCGGGGATTCAGTACTTC. The complete variable domain, with remaining parts taken from reference TRBV30 and TRBJ2-7, reads SQTIHQWPATLVQPVGSPLSLECTVEGTSNPNLYWYRQAAGRGLQLLFYSVGIGQISSEVPQNLSASRPQDRQFILSSKKLLLSDSGFYLCAWSGLAGIQYFGPGTRLTVT.

This clonotype was seen many times. J is TRBJ2-2 and V is TRBV7-9; possible D gene TRBD2, 6 bases. Germline lookup yields CDR1 SEHNR and CDR2 FQNEAQ (reference sequence). The CDR3 loop spans 16 amino acids. The V and J ends lost 5 bases and 2 bases respectively, with 15 bases between them. The CDR3 nucleotides are TGTGCCAGCAGCCCCGAACCCGGGGGAAACACCGGGGAGCTGTTTTTT. Amino acid sequence: CASSPEPGGNTGELFF.

This clonotype was seen repeatedly, ten times or more. The rearrangement joins TRBV20-1 to TRBJ2-7, with 7 bases fitting TRBD1. Germline values: CDR1 DFQATT, CDR2 SNEGSKA (reference sequence). The CDR3 has 14 amino acids. Trimming at V came to 3 bases and at J to 1 base, leaving 6 bases not matched to a gene. CDR3 sequence (DNA): TGCAGTGCTAGGTCCGGGACAGTTTCCTACGAGCAGTACTTC. Translation gives CSARSGTVSYEQYF.

The table lists this clonotype with many counts. V usage is TRBV5-1 and J usage is TRBJ2-1, with 8 bases aligning to TRBD1. Unmatched junction bases numbered 16, after V lost 5 bases and J lost 6 bases. The CDR3 sequence is 17 residues long. Germline-derived CDR1 and CDR2 are SGHRS and YFSETQ. This chain's CDR3 is CASRGFRQDRAVNEQFF. Written as DNA, the CDR3 is TGCGCCAGCAGAGGATTTAGACAGGACAGGGCCGTCAATGAGCAGTTCTTC.

This clonotype was found a few times. V gene TRBV7-9 combines with J gene TRBJ2-7, with 9 bases fitting TRBD1. Germline V gene lookup returns CDR1 SEHNR and CDR2 FQNEAQ (reference sequence). Losses at the gene ends were 5 bases for V and 0 bases for J; bases not matched to a gene: 14. The CDR3 is made up of 18 amino acids. Here the CDR3 reads CASSNEPVTGGISYEQYF. In DNA, the CDR3 is TGTGCCAGCAGCAACGAGCCGGTGACAGGGGGTATCTCCTACGAGCAGTACTTC.

Ten or more counts support this clonotype. This sequence joins TRBV4-2 and TRBJ1-5; D gene ambiguous. Germline CDR1 LGHNA, CDR2 YNFKEQ. The CDR3 is made up of 15 amino acids. Trimming took off 0 bases at V and 7 bases at J, with 13 bases between the two ends. The DNA of the CDR3 is TGTGCCAGCAGCCAAGATCCCGTAGGAGGGCAGCCCCAGCATTTT. This codes for CASSQDPVGGQPQHF.

This clonotype has a count of ten or more. The J gene is TRBJ2-7, the V gene TRBV5-4; a possible D gene is TRBD2 (6 bases). The CDR3 runs to 15 residues. V dropped 0 bases and J dropped 4 bases, with 14 bases sitting between them. CDR1 and CDR2 from the germline V gene are SGHNT and YYREEE (reference sequence). The CDR3 nucleotides read TGTGCCAGCAGCTTGGCCGGCGGGGTGGTGTACGAGCAGTACTTC. This codes for CASSLAGGVVYEQYF.

This clonotype has at least ten counts. The chain couples TRBV5-1 to TRBJ2-1; D possibly matches TRBD1 or TRBD2 (5 bases each). V lost 2 bases and J lost 0, with 9 bases in between. CDR1 SGHRS and CDR2 YFSETQ come from the germline V gene. The CDR3 sequence is 15 residues long. The CDR3 DNA sequence: TGCGCCAGCAGCTTTGGGACGCCCTCCTACAATGAGCAGTTCTTC. Encoded protein: CASSFGTPSYNEQFF.

This clonotype occurred many times. The chain recombines TRBV28 with TRBJ1-1; 7 bases are shared with TRBD1. Trimming removed 3 bases from V and 5 bases from J; junction bases left unmatched: 15. The V gene's germline CDR1 is MDHEN and CDR2 SYDVKM. The CDR3 contains 17 residues. The DNA of the CDR3 is TGTGCCAGCAGTTTTCGCCCCACAGGGGACCACGAGACTGAAGCTTTCTTT. Protein sequence: CASSFRPTGDHETEAFF. Full variable domain (outside the CDR3, taken from reference TRBV28 and TRBJ1-1): DVKVTQSSRYLVKRTGEKVFLECVQDMDHENMFWYRQDPGLGLRLIYFSYDVKMKEKGDIPEGYSVSREKKERFSLILESASTNQTSMYLCASSFRPTGDHETEAFFGQGTRLTVV.

This clonotype was seen repeatedly, ten times or more. The rearrangement joins TRBV11-3 to TRBJ2-1; D possibly uses TRBD1 or TRBD2 (5 bases each). The germline V and J ends were trimmed by 2 bases and 4 bases, with 12 bases remaining between them. There are 15 residues in the CDR3. Looked up from germline, CDR1 is SGHNT and CDR2 is YENEEA. The CDR3 loop reads CASSLSRGRYNEQFF. CDR3 nucleotide sequence: TGTGCCAGCAGCTTATCCCGGGGCCGATACAATGAGCAGTTCTTC.

In its sample, this clonotype was seen many times. The chain links TRBV20-1 to TRBJ1-6, with no clear D. V lost 5 bases, J lost 3 bases, and 8 bases lay in between. Germline CDR1 is DFQATT and CDR2 is SNEGSKA (reference sequence). The CDR3 is 13 amino acids. CDR3 sequence: CSARRYYNSPLHF. CDR3 nucleotides: TGCAGTGCTCGCCGCTACTATAATTCACCCCTCCACTTT.

The sample holds many counts of this clonotype. This sequence joins TRBV6-2 or TRBV6-3 and TRBJ2-1, with a possible D match to TRBD2 (5 bases). Germline CDR1 reads MNHEY; CDR2 reads SVGEGT. V dropped 7 bases and J dropped 0 bases, with 13 bases sitting between them. The CDR3 contains 15 residues. The CDR3 region is CASMRGPSSYNEQFF. The CDR3 bases are TGTGCCAGCATGAGAGGGCCGAGCTCCTACAATGAGCAGTTCTTC.

In its sample, this clonotype was seen many times. The rearrangement uses TRBV7-9 and TRBJ2-3; 8 bases match TRBD2. Per germline, CDR1 SEHNR and CDR2 FQNEAQ (reference sequence). The ends lost 1 base at V and 2 bases at J; junction bases unmatched: 5. This CDR3 comprises 16 residues. The CDR3 loop is CASSLGLATNTDTQYF. CDR3 in DNA: TGTGCCAGCAGCTTAGGACTAGCGACAAACACAGATACGCAGTATTTT.

This clonotype was counted at least ten times. This chain connects TRBV5-6 to TRBJ2-1, with a tentative D call TRBD1 (6 bases). CDR1 SGHDT and CDR2 YYEEEE come from the germline V gene. This CDR3 comprises 13 residues. The V and J ends lost 6 bases and 10 bases respectively, with 17 bases between them. The CDR3 spells CASTSGTGFEQFF. The CDR3 nucleotides are TGTGCCAGCACCTCAGGTACAGGGTTCGAGCAGTTCTTC.

The sample holds many counts of this clonotype. The V and J genes are TRBV20-1 and TRBJ2-3; TRBD1 is a possible D gene (6 bases). There are 14 residues in the CDR3. CDR1 is DFQATT and CDR2 is SNEGSKA in the germline V gene (reference sequence). The V end was cut by 5 bases, the J end by 1 base, with 13 bases between. CDR3 loop: CSALTGSGTDTQYF. The CDR3 DNA reads as TGCAGTGCTCTTACAGGGTCTGGCACAGATACGCAGTATTTT.

This clonotype was picked up many times. The chain employs TRBV12-3 or TRBV12-4 and TRBJ2-2; 10 positions match TRBD1. Germline trimming cut 3 bases from V and 5 bases from J; bases unmatched to any gene: 3. The CDR3 has 15 residues. The CDR3 region has the DNA TGTGCCAGCAGTTTTCGGACAGGGGGGACCGGGGAGCTGTTTTTT. It is translated as CASSFRTGGTGELFF.

This clonotype has a count of ten or more. The chain couples TRBV29-1 to TRBJ2-4; TRBD1 matches 9 bases. Germline CDR1 is SQVTM and CDR2 is ANQGSEA. The CDR3 runs to 13 residues. Trimming cost V 8 bases and J 4 bases; bases outside gene matches: 6. The CDR3 spells CSSLDRGKNIQYF. CDR3 sequence (DNA): TGCAGCTCCTTAGACAGGGGGAAAAACATTCAGTACTTC.

Many counts were recorded for this clonotype. This chain uses TRBV7-8 with TRBJ2-5; D remains unclear. Trimming cost V 6 bases and J 2 bases, with 13 bases left between them. CDR1 SGHVS and CDR2 FQNEAQ come from the germline V gene. CDR3 length: 14 residues. The CDR3, as DNA: TGTGCCAGCAGTTATAATGGGATTCAAGAGACCCAGTACTTC. Amino acids: CASSYNGIQETQYF.

This clonotype was found many times. The genes are TRBV5-1 and TRBJ2-7, with 9 bases aligning to TRBD2. Germline CDR1 is SGHRS and CDR2 is YFSETQ. The junction had 3 bases not matched to a gene; V was cut back by 0 bases and J by 2 bases. There are 15 residues in the CDR3. The CDR3 protein is CASSLGASGAYEQYF. For the CDR3, the DNA is TGCGCCAGCAGCTTGGGGGCTAGCGGGGCCTACGAGCAGTACTTC.

This clonotype was counted at least ten times. The chain joins TRBV3-1 to TRBJ2-3, with TRBD1 identical over 7 bases. The CDR3 sequence is 14 residues long. Germline-derived CDR1 and CDR2 are LGHDT and YNNKEL (reference sequence). Trimming at V came to 4 bases and at J to 5 bases, leaving 6 bases not matched to a gene. CDR3 DNA: TGTGCCAGCAGCCTACAGGGGCTGATAGATACGCAGTATTTT. Its protein product is CASSLQGLIDTQYF.